The present T cell receptor (beta chain) was sequenced within a study of blood T cell repertoires in COVID-19. About the study: Samples representing acute and convalescent COVID-19 were sourced from the United States, Italy and Spain. Nucleic acid was either cDNA or gDNA, and it came from T cells, B-cell-depleted T cells, or PBMCs.

The germline CDR1 and CDR2 sequences are LNHDA and SQIVND (reference sequence). The J segment lost 3 bases and the V segment lost 6 bases, leaving 5 bases of the junction unmatched. The CDR3 consists of 15 residues. Original processing methods: Amplification from reference gene primers served as the basis for estimated nucleated cell counts. TCRdb keeps only in-frame clones here, not all; method: immunoSEQ multiplex PCR. V, J and clone size are taken as reported in that table, and D and trimming were inferred from the DNA itself. The sample lists hundreds of thousands of clones, roughly 80% occurring once. This clone was recorded once.

The clonotype originates from an elderly man with acute or convalescent COVID-19. The chain has TRBV19 and TRBJ1-3; 10 positions agree with TRBD1. Sequenced: peripheral blood. CDR3: CASSDDRGRGNTIYF. The CDR3, as DNA: TGTGCCAGTAGCGATGACAGGGGGCGTGGAAACACCATATATTTT.